This T cell receptor beta chain was identified during a study of monozygotic twins with inflammatory bowel disease. Study-wide results and caveats: Fewer shared clonotypes with others were found in IBD patients than in healthy twins, especially with disease activity.

In terms of frequency, this clonotype is medium-sized. Its antigen is as yet unknown. Germline assignment: CDR1 SGHTA and CDR2 FQGTGA. CDR3 length: 16 amino acids. Each TCR library consumed 3,000 to 3,500 ng of total RNA. Researchers ran eight separate cDNA reactions for each sample. For each CDR3 protein, TCRdb gives one entry from its re-call of the 5' RACE reads, without DNA. This listing includes over 150,000 distinct CDR3 sequences. With no T cell sorting beforehand, total RNA was isolated from whole blood. The source of this sequence is a human donor with ulcerative colitis or Crohn's disease, or a healthy co-twin of an affected twin (not recorded which). V usage is TRBV7-3 and J usage is TRBJ2-1; no DNA is available, so the TRBD2 call from TCRdb remains unchecked. Sequencing was performed on blood. The CDR3 reads CASSIGLAGGLNEQFF. The full variable domain, completed using reference TRBV7-3 and TRBJ2-1, is GAGVSQTPSNKVTEKGKYVELRCDPISGHTALYWYRQSLGQGPEFLIYFQGTGAADDSGLPNDRFFAVRPEGSVSTLKIQRTERGDSAVYLCASSIGLAGGLNEQFFGPGTRLTVL.